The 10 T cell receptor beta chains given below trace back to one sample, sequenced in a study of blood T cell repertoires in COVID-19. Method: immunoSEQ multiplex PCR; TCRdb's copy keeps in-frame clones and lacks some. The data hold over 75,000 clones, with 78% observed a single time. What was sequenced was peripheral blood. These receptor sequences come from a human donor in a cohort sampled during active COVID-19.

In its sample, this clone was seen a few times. The CDR3 is CASSPTQAVNLKETQYF. In nucleotides, the CDR3 is TGTGCCAGCTCACCGACCCAGGCAGTGAATCTGAAAGAGACCCAGTACTTC. This sequence joins TRBV18 and TRBJ2-5; D remains unclear. The CDR3 contains 17 residues. Germline CDR1 and CDR2: KGHSH and LQKENI. Trimming took 3 bases from V and 3 from J, leaving 20 bases between them.

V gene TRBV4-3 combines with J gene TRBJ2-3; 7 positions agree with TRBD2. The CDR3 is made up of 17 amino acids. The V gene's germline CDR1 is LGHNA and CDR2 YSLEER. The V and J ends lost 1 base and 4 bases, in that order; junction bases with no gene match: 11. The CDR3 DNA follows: TGCGCCAGCAGCCAAGTGAAAGTGGGAGGGCCGGCAGATACGCAGTATTTT. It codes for CASSQVKVGGPADTQYF.

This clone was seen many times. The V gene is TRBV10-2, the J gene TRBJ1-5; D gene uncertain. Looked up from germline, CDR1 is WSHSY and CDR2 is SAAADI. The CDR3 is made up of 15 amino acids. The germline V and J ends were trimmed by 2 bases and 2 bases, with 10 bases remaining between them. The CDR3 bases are TGCGCCAGCAGTGAGACAGCGGGTGGCAATCAGCCCCAGCATTTT. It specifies CASSETAGGNQPQHF.

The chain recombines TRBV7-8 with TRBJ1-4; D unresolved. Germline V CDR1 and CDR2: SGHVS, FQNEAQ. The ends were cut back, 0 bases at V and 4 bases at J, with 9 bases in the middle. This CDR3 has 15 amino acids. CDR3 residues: CASSLAIPGNEKLFF. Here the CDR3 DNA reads TGTGCCAGCAGCTTAGCGATACCAGGTAATGAAAAACTGTTTTTT.

This CDR3 reads CATSDPLQGSRVTDTQYF. The CDR3 region has the DNA TGTGCCACCAGTGATCCCCTCCAGGGCTCCCGTGTTACAGATACGCAGTATTTT. This rearrangement joins TRBV24-1 to TRBJ2-3, with a weak D call TRBD1 (5 bases). V lost 3 bases and J lost 3, with 21 bases in between. CDR3 size: 18 residues. Germline CDR1 is KGHDR and CDR2 is SFDVKD.

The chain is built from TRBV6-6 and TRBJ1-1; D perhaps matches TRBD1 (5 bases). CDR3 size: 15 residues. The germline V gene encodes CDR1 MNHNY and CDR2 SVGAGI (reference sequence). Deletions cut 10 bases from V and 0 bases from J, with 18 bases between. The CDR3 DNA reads TGTGCCACTCGTGGGGGGTTCGGAATGAACACTGAAGCTTTCTTT. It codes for CATRGGFGMNTEAFF.

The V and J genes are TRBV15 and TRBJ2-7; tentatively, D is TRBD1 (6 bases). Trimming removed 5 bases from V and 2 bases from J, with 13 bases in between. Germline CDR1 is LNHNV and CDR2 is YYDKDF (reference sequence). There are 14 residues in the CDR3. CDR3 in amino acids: CATSARDIPYEQYF. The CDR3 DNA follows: TGTGCCACCAGCGCCCGGGACATTCCCTACGAGCAGTACTTC.

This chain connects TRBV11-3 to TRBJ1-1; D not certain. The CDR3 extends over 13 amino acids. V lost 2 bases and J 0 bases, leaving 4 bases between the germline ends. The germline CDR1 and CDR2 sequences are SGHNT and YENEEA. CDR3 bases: TGTGCCAGCAGCTTACAGTTGAACACTGAAGCTTTCTTT. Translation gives CASSLQLNTEAFF.

The CDR3 region is CASSRDRALQTQYF. As DNA, the CDR3 is TGTGCCAGCAGCCGGGACAGGGCACTACAGACCCAGTACTTC. The chain couples TRBV5-6 to TRBJ2-5; 9 bases line up with TRBD1. This CDR3 is 14 amino acids long. V was clipped by 4 bases and J by 6 bases; unmatched bases: 7. The V gene's germline CDR1 is SGHDT and CDR2 YYEEEE. Full variable domain (outside the CDR3, taken from reference TRBV5-6 and TRBJ2-5): DAGVTQSPTHLIKTRGQQVTLRCSPKSGHDTVSWYQQALGQGPQFIFQYYEEEERQRGNFPDRFSGHQFPNYSSELNVNALLLGDSALYLCASSRDRALQTQYFGPGTRLLVL.

Here the CDR3 DNA reads TGTGCCAGCAGCTTACTGGGAGGGATCAATCCTGCTTTCTTT. This encodes CASSLLGGINPAFF. The rearrangement joins TRBV7-6 to TRBJ1-1; D is ambiguous. The CDR3 length is 14 residues. The V gene lost 2 bases and the J gene lost 11 bases, with 18 bases spanning the gap. Germline V lookup: CDR1 SGHVS, CDR2 FNYEAQ.